This entry features one T cell receptor (beta chain) sequence. The protocol was immunoSEQ multiplex PCR, while the TCRdb copy is restricted to in-frame clones and leaves out a portion. Of 210,000 or so clones listed, 75% to 90% were seen once; the top ten hold about 7%. This entry is derived from a study of blood T cell repertoires in COVID-19. Study-wide context: T cells, B-cell-depleted T cells, or PBMCs provided the cDNA or gDNA that served as material.

The CDR3 is made up of 14 amino acids. Trimming left V 6 bases short and J 5 bases short, with 13 bases between. From germline, CDR1 is LNHDA and CDR2 SQIVND (reference sequence). Sequencing used peripheral blood. The rearrangement uses TRBV19 and TRBJ1-4; D gene ambiguous. This TCR was recovered from a middle-aged man with acute or convalescent COVID-19. The CDR3 spells CASRFKARNEKLFF. Here the CDR3 DNA reads TGTGCCAGTAGATTTAAGGCTAGGAATGAAAAACTGTTTTTT.